This TCR beta chain was sequenced in a study of radiation and T cells in renal cell carcinoma. Overall study findings and caveats: From baseline, blood top tumor clonotypes peaked at 2 weeks post-radiation.

Here immunoSEQ multiplex PCR was the method, and the copy in TCRdb shows in-frame clones only, minus some. Among roughly 90,000 clones listed, just under 85% were seen once. V lost 2 bases and J lost 4, with 12 bases in between. The germline CDR1 and CDR2 sequences are SEHNR and FQNEAQ (reference sequence). The CDR3 length is 15 residues. Time point of the sample: blood 4 weeks post-SBRT, at nephrectomy. As to treatment: 15 Gy SBRT to primary tumor, nephrectomy 4 weeks later. Serial blood draws occurred at baseline and 2 and 4 weeks post-SBRT. With regard to this clone: Its antigen is as yet unknown.

The source is a man over 45 with renal cell carcinoma. J is TRBJ1-5 and V is TRBV7-9; D uncertain. The specimen was blood, collected from a patient whose treatment included radiotherapy and nephrectomy. The CDR3 loop reads CASSLSPDGNQPQHF. The CDR3 nucleotides read TGTGCCAGCAGCTTAAGCCCGGACGGGAATCAGCCCCAGCATTTT.